The entry below gives a single T cell receptor beta chain sequence along with its context. The data are from a study of blood T cell repertoires in COVID-19. This CDR3 comprises 15 residues. The germline V and J ends were trimmed by 7 bases and 4 bases, with 20 bases remaining between them. In germline, CDR1 is MDHEN, CDR2 SYDVKM. Profiled with immunoSEQ multiplex PCR; TCRdb holds only in-frame clones, not every one. In the table there are under 130,000 clones, more than 60% of which are singletons. The TCR comes from a man aged 70-80 years with active or convalescent COVID-19. This chain joins TRBV28 and TRBJ2-7; possible D gene TRBD1, 6 bases. The sequenced sample consisted of peripheral blood. In DNA form, the CDR3 reads TGTGCCAGCACCACACCGGGACAAGGAGTTTACGAGCAGTACTTC. This sequence encodes CASTTPGQGVYEQYF.